These T cell receptor beta chains were read from a single sample in a study of metastatic and nonmetastatic thyroid tumors. Through MiXCR, TCRdb re-clonotyped the PCR reads. The sample records over 30,000 clones, about 29% being singletons. The sequencing sample was made of blood. These receptors came from a female donor with papillary thyroid cancer or a benign thyroid nodule (not recorded which). Some clones in this sample may be carry-over from other donors' samples. CDR3s include the opening cysteine and the closing phenylalanine or tryptophan. A D gene is named only where the DNA matches it firmly. A row's size may be missing; if present it is once, few, many or a size class.

length | J | size | V | D | DNA | CDR3
16 | TRBJ2-1 | - | TRBV6-4 | TRBD2 | TGTGCCAGCAGTGACTTTACCGGGGGGACCTACAATGAGCAGTTCTTC | CASSDFTGGTYNEQFF
15 | TRBJ2-1 | many | TRBV12-3/TRBV12-4 | - | TGTGCCAGCTCCCGATCGGCTGGGTCGTACAATGAGCAGTTCTTC | CASSRSAGSYNEQFF
16 | TRBJ2-2 | - | TRBV11-2 | TRBD1 | TGTGCCAGCAGCTTACAGGGACAGGGTGGAGCCGGGGAGCTGTTTTTT | CASSLQGQGGAGELFF
19 | TRBJ2-5 | many | TRBV7-2 | TRBD1 | TGTGCCAGCAGCCTAGCCGGGACAGGGGGCAGGGAGTACCAAGAGACCCAGTACTTC | CASSLAGTGGREYQETQYF
14 | TRBJ1-1 | - | TRBV11-3 | - | TGTGCCAGCAGCTTTTCAGACAGTACCACTGAAGCTTTCTTT | CASSFSDSTTEAFF
14 | TRBJ2-1 | - | TRBV5-1 | - | TGCTCCAGCAGCTTGCTGGGAGGGGGGGTTGAGCAGTTCTTC | CSSSLLGGGVEQFF
15 | TRBJ2-3 | - | TRBV6-4 | - | TGTGCCAGCAGTGACTCGGGGGAAAGCACAGATACGCAGTATTTT | CASSDSGESTDTQYF
12 | TRBJ1-1 | few | TRBV20-1 | - | TGCAGTGCTAGAGAGGGTCGGACTGAAGCTTTCTTT | CSAREGRTEAFF
15 | TRBJ1-5 | medium-sized | TRBV20-1 | - | TGCAGTGCTCCCAACACAGGGTATAGCAATCAGCCCCAGCATTTT | CSAPNTGYSNQPQHF
12 | TRBJ2-7 | many | TRBV5-4 | - | TGTGCCAGCAGCGACGACAACTACGAGCAGTACTTC | CASSDDNYEQYF
12 | TRBJ2-2 | - | TRBV27 | - | TGTGCAAGCAGTTTTGGGGCCGGGGAGCTTTTTTTT | CASSFGAGELFF
15 | TRBJ1-1 | - | TRBV5-1 | TRBD1 | TGCGCCAGCAGCGGGACGGACAGGGCGAACACTGAAGCTTTCTTT | CASSGTDRANTEAFF
15 | TRBJ1-3 | many | TRBV3-1 | - | TGTGCCAGCAGCCGAGGCTCTCTCTCTGGAAACACCATATATTTT | CASSRGSLSGNTIYF
13 | TRBJ2-3 | many | TRBV7-3 | - | TGTGCCAGCAGCTTAGGTGGAACAGATACGCAGTATTTT | CASSLGGTDTQYF
14 | TRBJ2-5 | once | TRBV7-2 | - | TGTGCCAGCAGCAACGACAGAATCCAAGAGACACAGTACTTC | CASSNDRIQETQYF
16 | TRBJ1-2 | medium-sized | TRBV5-1 | TRBD1 | TGCGCCAGCAGCCCCCGGGACAGGGGGCAAGGCTATGGCTACACCTTC | CASSPRDRGQGYGYTF
15 | TRBJ2-1 | many | TRBV20-1 | TRBD2 | TGCAGTGCTAGACAAACTAGCGGTCCCTACAATGAGCAGTTCTTC | CSARQTSGPYNEQFF
15 | TRBJ2-5 | medium-sized | TRBV6-1 | TRBD2 | TGTGCCAGCAACGGTAGAGCGGGAGTAGGAGAGACCCAGTACTTC | CASNGRAGVGETQYF
15 | TRBJ2-5 | - | TRBV5-1 | - | TGCGCCAGCAGCTTGGGCCCAGGGGTCCAAGAGACCCATTACTTC | CASSLGPGVQETHYF
14 | TRBJ2-1 | many | TRBV5-8 | TRBD2 | TGTGCCAGCAGCTTGCGGGAGGCCAGAAATGAGCAGTTCTTC | CASSLREARNEQFF
15 | TRBJ1-5 | - | TRBV27 | - | TGTGCCAGCAGTTTCGTCTGTGACATGCTCGGGCCCCAGCATTTT | CASSFVCDMLGPQHF
14 | TRBJ1-2 | many | TRBV29-1 | - | TGCAGCGTTGACGGGCAGGGCGTCGGCTATGGCTACACCTTC | CSVDGQGVGYGYTF
15 | TRBJ2-1 | medium-sized | TRBV6-1 | TRBD1 | TGTGCCAGCAGTGAGATCCCGGGACAGGGCTATGAGCAGTTCTTC | CASSEIPGQGYEQFF
14 | TRBJ2-1 | - | TRBV7-8 | - | TGTGCCAGCAGCCAGGGCCAGCGGTGGAATGAGCAGTTCTTC | CASSQGQRWNEQFF
17 | TRBJ1-3 | few | TRBV11-2 | - | TGTGCCAGCAGCCAATGGGGGACCGCCGTTTCTGGAAACACCATATATTTT | CASSQWGTAVSGNTIYF
12 | TRBJ1-1 | - | TRBV20-1 | TRBD1 | TGCAGTGCTTGGACAGGGACCACTGAAGCTTTCTTT | CSAWTGTTEAFF
15 | TRBJ1-5 | medium-sized | TRBV6-1 | TRBD1 | TGTGCCAGCAGTCCGCCAGGGGGCGGCAATCAGCCCCAGCATTTT | CASSPPGGGNQPQHF
14 | TRBJ2-3 | many | TRBV11-3 | - | TGTGCCAGCAGCTTAGGCCAGGTATCAGATACGCAGTATTTT | CASSLGQVSDTQYF
14 | TRBJ2-7 | many | TRBV5-1 | TRBD2 | TGCGCCAGCAGGTTGCCGGGGGGGGGCTACGAGCAGTACTTC | CASRLPGGGYEQYF
17 | TRBJ2-3 | - | TRBV5-4 | TRBD2 | TGTGCCAGCAGCTTTATCATGACTAGCGGGAGCACAGATACGCAGTATTTT | CASSFIMTSGSTDTQYF
14 | TRBJ2-3 | few | TRBV24-1 | - | TGTGCCACCAGTCCCACCCCGGCCTCAGATACGCAGTATTTT | CATSPTPASDTQYF
14 | TRBJ2-7 | few | TRBV7-9 | - | TGTGCCAAATTGGGTCTATGTTCAGCGTCCGAGCAGTACTTC | CAKLGLCSASEQYF
11 | TRBJ2-1 | many | TRBV28 | - | TGTGCCAGCAGTTTAGGGGATGAGCAGTTCTTC | CASSLGDEQFF
16 | TRBJ2-6 | many | TRBV15 | - | TGTGCCACCAGCAGAGAGGTTACCTCTGGGGCCAACGTCCTGACTTTC | CATSREVTSGANVLTF
16 | TRBJ2-2 | - | TRBV7-2 | - | TGTGCCAGCAGCTTATCGGCCCGGGGGAACACCGGGGAGCTGTTTTTT | CASSLSARGNTGELFF
14 | TRBJ1-2 | medium-sized | TRBV6-5 | - | TGTGCCAGCAGTTACGCGGGGGGTAACTATGGCTACACCTTC | CASSYAGGNYGYTF